This TCR beta chain stems from a study of blood T cell repertoires in COVID-19. About the research overall: Sources were T cells, B-cell-depleted T cells, or PBMCs; the material itself was cDNA or gDNA.

The V segment lost 5 bases and the J segment 4 bases; nucleotides outside the gene matches: 13. The CDR3 contains 16 residues. Germline lookup yields CDR1 SGHAT and CDR2 FQNNGV. TCRdb keeps only in-frame clones here, not all; method: immunoSEQ multiplex PCR. The sample records about 250,000 clones, about 89% being singletons. V and J are TRBV11-2 and TRBJ1-1; TRBD1 matches at 7 bases. Source material: PBMCs or T cells enriched from blood (not recorded which). The source is a man between 35 and 55 years old who had recovered from COVID-19. The CDR3, as DNA: TGTGCCAGCAGCCGACGCACAGGGGCATGGGGCACTGAAGCTTTCTTT. Amino acid sequence: CASSRRTGAWGTEAFF.